This passage covers 22 T cell receptor beta chains from one sample sequenced in a study of cytomegalovirus exposure and HLA in healthy donors. The PCR contained 60 Vbeta and 13 Jbeta primers. Clones were sequenced by immunoSEQ multiplex PCR, and TCRdb holds only the in-frame ones, with some missing. The table records 180,000 or so clones, approximately 80% of them present only once. Sequenced sample: PBMCs. All receptors derive from a woman aged 50 to 60 in good health and CMV-seropositive.

The chain combines TRBV10-3 with TRBJ1-1; D may be TRBD1 (6 bases). The germline gives CDR1 ENHRY, CDR2 SYGVKD. The CDR3 spans 13 residues. The V end lost 6 bases, the J end lost 3 bases, and 11 bases lay between the germline ends. The CDR3 loop reads CAISLQGYTEAFF. Written as DNA, the CDR3 is TGTGCCATCAGCTTACAGGGATACACTGAAGCTTTCTTT.

A few counts support this clone. The chain is built from TRBV2 and TRBJ1-2, with 7 bases identical to TRBD1. Germline assignment: CDR1 SNHLY and CDR2 FYNNEI. The CDR3 is 15 amino acids. The V segment lost 8 bases and the J segment 3 bases; nucleotides outside the gene matches: 12. CDR3 DNA sequence: TGTGCCAGCGGAGATCCCGGGACAGAGTACTATGGCTACACCTTC. It encodes CASGDPGTEYYGYTF. The entire variable domain, with the rest obtained from reference TRBV2 and TRBJ1-2, is as follows: EPEVTQTPSHQVTQMGQEVILRCVPISNHLYFYWYRQILGQKVEFLVSFYNNEISEKSEIFDDQFSVERPDGSNFTLKIRSTKLEDSAMYFCASGDPGTEYYGYTFGSGTRLTVV.

This chain uses TRBV29-1 with TRBJ1-1; 8 bases fit TRBD1. The CDR3 totals 14 residues. Germline V gene data show CDR1 as SQVTM and CDR2 as ANQGSEA. Trimming at V came to 7 bases and at J to 1 base, leaving 8 bases not matched to a gene. The chain's CDR3 is CSGGDRLGNTEAFF. For the CDR3, the DNA is TGCAGCGGTGGGGACAGGCTGGGGAACACTGAAGCTTTCTTT.

This chain links TRBV9 with TRBJ1-2; TRBD1 aligns across 11 bases. J was trimmed by 8 bases and V by 4 bases; bases with no gene match: 10. Germline CDR1 is SGDLS and CDR2 is YYNGEE. CDR3 size: 15 residues. The CDR3, as DNA: TGTGCCAGCAGCCCACAGGACAGGGGGCGAGGAGGCTACACCTTC. Protein: CASSPQDRGRGGYTF.

The V call is TRBV5-1, the J call TRBJ1-5, with D unresolved. Between the trimmed V and J ends, which lost 5 bases and 5 bases, there was a span of 11 bases. This CDR3 contains 13 residues. The V gene's germline CDR1 is SGHRS and CDR2 YFSETQ. The CDR3 coding sequence is TGCGCCAGCAGTGACCGCGGGGATCAGCCCCAGCATTTT. Translation gives CASSDRGDQPQHF.

Only a few counts were recorded for this clone. The J gene is TRBJ1-2, the V gene TRBV5-1; tentative D call: TRBD1 (5 bases). The V and J ends lost 5 bases and 6 bases respectively, with 14 bases between them. The CDR3 runs to 13 residues. CDR1 is SGHRS and CDR2 is YFSETQ in the germline V gene. CDR3 amino acids: CASSGAGSDGYTF. Written as DNA, the CDR3 is TGCGCCAGCAGTGGGGCAGGGTCGGATGGCTACACCTTC.

This clone was observed a handful of times. The chain's CDR3 is CASSFDTSGQETQYF. The CDR3 bases are TGCGCCAGCAGCTTCGATACTAGCGGCCAAGAGACCCAGTACTTC. The genes are TRBV5-1 and TRBJ2-5; 8 bases line up with TRBD2. Per the germline V gene, CDR1 is SGHRS and CDR2 is YFSETQ. J was trimmed by 1 base and V by 2 bases; bases with no gene match: 4. The CDR3 length is 15 residues.

The rearrangement uses TRBV7-2 and TRBJ2-3; D gene uncertain. In germline, CDR1 is SGHTA, CDR2 FQGNSA. There are 15 residues in the CDR3. V was shortened by 1 base and J by 2 bases, with 10 bases between the two germline ends. In DNA, the CDR3 is TGTGCCAGCAGCTTAGGTCAACTCGACACAGATACGCAGTATTTT. Translation gives CASSLGQLDTDTQYF. Combining the CDR3 with reference TRBV7-2 and TRBJ2-3 gives the whole variable domain GAGVSQSPSNKVTEKGKDVELRCDPISGHTALYWYRQSLGQGLEFLIYFQGNSAPDKSGLPSDRFSAERTGGSVSTLTIQRTQQEDSAVYLCASSLGQLDTDTQYFGPGTRLTVL.

This chain links TRBV21-1 with TRBJ1-4. TRBV21-1 is a listed pseudogene. The CDR3 is 15 amino acids. The CDR3 sequence: CASSKDLKRDEKLFF. CDR3 bases: TGTGCCAGCAGCAAAGATCTCAAAAGAGATGAAAAACTGTTTTTT.

The CDR3 DNA follows: TGTGCCAGTAGTATGCAACCTCGGGGGTTTGAAGCTTTCTTT. This translates into CASSMQPRGFEAFF. The chain is built from TRBV19 and TRBJ1-1, with a weak D call TRBD1 (5 bases). The CDR3 is 14 amino acids. The V end lost 3 bases, the J end lost 7 bases, and 15 bases lay between the germline ends. Germline V CDR1 and CDR2: LNHDA, SQIVND (reference sequence).

This clone was counted once. This chain links TRBV7-9 with TRBJ2-3, with a weak D call TRBD2 (6 bases). The V gene lost 2 bases and the J gene lost 8 bases, with 14 bases spanning the gap. This CDR3 is 14 amino acids long. The germline V gene encodes CDR1 SEHNR and CDR2 FQNEAQ (reference sequence). CDR3 sequence (DNA): TGTGCCAGCAGCTTACACAGCGGGCCCCCTACGCAGTATTTT. This translates into CASSLHSGPPTQYF.

V is TRBV11-2 and J is TRBJ2-6; weak D call: TRBD2 (5 bases). Trimming took 1 base from V and 2 from J, leaving 15 bases between them. The CDR3 extends over 18 amino acids. From germline, CDR1 is SGHAT and CDR2 FQNNGV. The CDR3 loop reads CASSLVGSRPAGANVLTF. CDR3 sequence (DNA): TGTGCCAGCAGCTTAGTAGGGAGTAGGCCCGCTGGGGCCAACGTCCTGACTTTC.

The V call is TRBV9, the J call TRBJ1-5; D unclear. The CDR3 is 13 residues long. CDR1 and CDR2 (germline): SGDLS, YYNGEE. The V end lost 1 base, the J end lost 5 bases, and 7 bases lay between the germline ends. The CDR3 loop reads CASSVNLDQPQHF. As DNA, the CDR3 is TGTGCCAGCAGCGTAAATCTCGATCAGCCCCAGCATTTT.

This chain links TRBV21-1 with TRBJ2-3; the table's D call TRBD2 went unverified against the DNA. TRBV21-1 is annotated as a pseudogene. CDR3 length equals 18 residues. In DNA form, the CDR3 reads TGTGCCAGCAGCCCCGCGGGGTCGACAGCCTGCTGCAGGCTTACGCAGTATTTT. It translates to CASSPAGSTACCRLTQYF.

CDR3 sequence (DNA): TGTGCCAGCAGCACCAGCGGGGGGTGGGATACGCAGTATTTT. Its translation: CASSTSGGWDTQYF. The rearrangement uses TRBV7-9 and TRBJ2-3; 9 bases are a match to TRBD2. There are 14 residues in the CDR3. CDR1 and CDR2 from the germline V gene are SEHNR and FQNEAQ (reference sequence). Trimming cost V 5 bases and J 6 bases; bases outside gene matches: 6.

The chain has TRBV19 and TRBJ2-3; 12 bases are a match to TRBD2. CDR1 and CDR2 (germline): LNHDA, SQIVND (reference sequence). The V and J ends lost 2 bases and 3 bases, in that order; junction bases with no gene match: 3. The CDR3 contains 16 residues. CDR3 in amino acids: CASSIRLAGETDTQYF. Here the CDR3 DNA reads TGTGCCAGTAGTATACGACTAGCGGGAGAAACAGATACGCAGTATTTT.

This clone was detected a few times. V gene TRBV2 combines with J gene TRBJ2-7; TRBD1 matches 10 bases. The CDR3 consists of 14 residues. CDR1 is SNHLY and CDR2 is FYNNEI in the germline V gene. Losses at the gene ends were 5 bases for V and 0 bases for J; bases not matched to a gene: 1. The CDR3 region has the DNA TGTGCCAGCAGTTGGACAGGGGGCTCCTACGAGCAGTACTTC. Translated, it gives CASSWTGGSYEQYF.

This clone was detected a few times. One end of the junction is discordant with germline, which a read error may explain. The V gene is TRBV7-9, the J gene TRBJ1-1, with D tentatively TRBD1 (6 bases). Germline V CDR1 and CDR2: SEHNR, FQNEAQ (reference sequence). This CDR3 is built from 12 residues. The CDR3 DNA follows: TGTTCCAGCAGCCCTACAGGGACTGAAGCTTTCTTT. This translates into CSSSPTGTEAFF.

The V and J genes are TRBV5-1 and TRBJ2-1, with 7 positions matching TRBD1. Germline CDR1 is SGHRS and CDR2 is YFSETQ. The CDR3 sequence is 16 residues long. V lost 2 bases, J lost 2 bases, and 7 bases stayed unmatched. This CDR3 reads CASSLSGTEAYNEQFF. CDR3 nucleotides: TGCGCCAGCAGCTTATCCGGGACAGAAGCCTACAATGAGCAGTTCTTC.

The chain uses TRBV5-1 and TRBJ2-2; TRBD1 matches 8 bases. With V trimmed by 4 bases and J by 1 base, 6 bases remained unmatched. CDR1 and CDR2 from the germline V gene are SGHRS and YFSETQ. This CDR3 region has 16 residues. The CDR3 loop is CASSIEGTGNTGELFF. CDR3 nucleotide sequence: TGCGCCAGCAGCATTGAAGGGACAGGGAACACCGGGGAGCTGTTTTTT. The variable domain in full, completed from reference TRBV5-1 and TRBJ2-2, reads KAGVTQTPRYLIKTRGQQVTLSCSPISGHRSVSWYQQTPGQGLQFLFEYFSETQRNKGNFPGRFSGRQFSNSRSEMNVSTLELGDSALYLCASSIEGTGNTGELFFGEGSRLTVL.

This sequence joins TRBV4-2 and TRBJ1-3; D is unclear. The V end was cut by 1 base, the J end by 4 bases, with 5 bases between. CDR3 length: 13 residues. Germline V gives CDR1 LGHNA, CDR2 YNFKEQ. This chain's CDR3 is CASSQAGGNTIYF. DNA of the CDR3: TGTGCCAGCAGCCAAGCCGGGGGAAACACCATATATTTT.

This rearrangement joins TRBV19 to TRBJ2-7, with a weak D call TRBD1 (6 bases). The CDR3 has 14 residues. Trimming cost V 0 bases and J 1 base, with 7 bases left between them. Germline V gene sequence: CDR1 LNHDA, CDR2 SQIVND (reference sequence). CDR3 sequence (DNA): TGTGCCAGTAGTATAGAACAGGGTTCCTACGAGCAGTACTTC. It is translated as CASSIEQGSYEQYF. Together with reference TRBV19 and TRBJ2-7, the CDR3 gives the full variable domain: DGGITQSPKYLFRKEGQNVTLSCEQNLNHDAMYWYRQDPGQGLRLIYYSQIVNDFQKGDIAEGYSVSREKKESFPLTVTSAQKNPTAFYLCASSIEQGSYEQYFGPGTRLTVT.